These 25 T cell receptor beta chains came from one sample sequenced in a study of cytomegalovirus exposure and HLA in healthy donors (dated by TCRdb to the late 2010s). The receptor library was made with the immunoSEQ multiplex PCR assay. The multiplex PCR relied on a mix of 60 forward primers for TCR Vbeta segments and 13 reverse primers for TCR Jbeta segments. In its TCRdb copy, this immuneACCESS table keeps in-frame sequences only and misses some clones. Where compared with another copy, unresolved V genes explain less than half of these, and the others have no known cause. The sample records about 140,000 clones, roughly 79% of which are singletons. The ten largest clonotypes hold 2.8% of the sample. Sample: PBMCs. All receptors come from a male donor in good health and CMV-seronegative.

V usage is TRBV27 and J usage is TRBJ1-2; a weak D match, TRBD1 (6 bases). There are 12 residues in the CDR3. V lost 4 bases and J 4 bases, leaving 7 bases between the germline ends. CDR1 MNHEY and CDR2 SMNVEV come from the germline V gene (reference sequence). CDR3 nucleotides: TGTGCCAGCAGTTCAGGGGCCTATGGCTACACCTTC. It translates to CASSSGAYGYTF.

This rearrangement joins TRBV15 to TRBJ2-7, with 9 bases matching TRBD1. From germline, CDR1 is LNHNV and CDR2 YYDKDF (reference sequence). The CDR3 has 17 amino acids. J gave up 2 bases and V 1 base, and 9 bases lay outside the gene matches. The CDR3 DNA sequence: TGTGCCACCAGCAGAGGTCCGTCCCGGACAGGGGCCTACGAGCAGTACTTC. Translating it yields CATSRGPSRTGAYEQYF.

The chain has TRBV7-9 and TRBJ2-1, with 12 bases lining up with TRBD2. The CDR3 runs 15 residues. V shed 5 bases and J 6 bases; nucleotides not matched to a gene: 5. Germline CDR1 SEHNR, CDR2 FQNEAQ (reference sequence). DNA for the CDR3: TGTGCCAGCAGCCGGCGACTAGCGGGGGCCAATGAGCAGTTCTTC. This sequence encodes CASSRRLAGANEQFF.

This chain joins TRBV7-9 and TRBJ1-2; 8 nucleotides align to TRBD1. With 5 bases clipped from V and 1 base from J, the junction kept 9 bases outside the gene matches. Germline assignment: CDR1 SEHNR and CDR2 FQNEAQ (reference sequence). This CDR3 is built from 16 residues. In nucleotides, the CDR3 is TGTGCCAGCAGCCAATGGACAGGGAAACTTAACTATGGCTACACCTTC. It encodes CASSQWTGKLNYGYTF.

CDR3 amino acids: CASSPGEMNTEAFF. The CDR3 DNA is TGTGCCAGCTCCCCGGGGGAAATGAACACTGAAGCTTTCTTT. The V call is TRBV18, the J call TRBJ1-1; a weak D match, TRBD1 (5 bases). This CDR3 contains 14 residues. Trimming stripped 6 bases from V and 0 bases from J, with 11 bases between. Per the germline V gene, CDR1 is KGHSH and CDR2 is LQKENI.

The J gene is TRBJ2-5, the V gene TRBV29-1; D possibly corresponds to TRBD2 (5 bases). Germline CDR1 reads SQVTM; CDR2 reads ANQGSEA. With 4 bases removed from V and 3 bases from J, the gap between germline ends came to 12 bases. The CDR3 contains 13 residues. The CDR3 is CSVGGRLKETQYF. The CDR3 region has the DNA TGCAGCGTTGGCGGGCGACTAAAAGAGACCCAGTACTTC.

The J gene is TRBJ1-6, the V gene TRBV13, with 8 bases that match TRBD1. V was clipped by 2 bases and J by 7 bases; unmatched bases: 10. CDR1 and CDR2 from the germline V gene are PRHDT and FYEKMQ (reference sequence). This CDR3 has 17 residues. The chain's CDR3 is CASSLQLAGQENSPLHF. CDR3 sequence (DNA): TGTGCCAGCAGCTTACAACTAGCGGGACAGGAGAATTCACCCCTCCACTTT.

The table lists this clone with a count of one. The J gene is TRBJ2-7, the V gene TRBV2; 7 bases align to TRBD1. Trimming took 5 bases from V and 1 from J; bases not matched to a gene: 5. Germline assignment: CDR1 SNHLY and CDR2 FYNNEI. The CDR3 loop spans 14 amino acids. CDR3 region: CASSTGVLSYEQYF. The CDR3 coding sequence is TGTGCCAGCAGTACAGGGGTACTATCCTACGAGCAGTACTTC.

The chain has TRBV13 and TRBJ2-7; possibly TRBD2 for D (5 bases). The CDR3 totals 12 residues. The germline gives CDR1 PRHDT, CDR2 FYEKMQ (reference sequence). V was cut by 5 bases and J by 0 bases, with 5 bases left in between. The CDR3 coding sequence is TGTGCCAGCAGCGCGGGCTCCTACGAGCAGTACTTC. It translates to CASSAGSYEQYF.

This sequence joins TRBV25-1 and TRBJ2-3, with 7 positions matching TRBD2. The V gene end was trimmed by 1 base and the J gene end by 0 bases; junction bases not matched to a gene: 4. Germline V lookup: CDR1 MGHDK, CDR2 SYGVNS. This CDR3 region has 16 residues. The CDR3 region has the DNA TGTGCCAGCAGTGAATCAGGACTAGTGAGCACAGATACGCAGTATTTT. This codes for CASSESGLVSTDTQYF.

This clone appeared a single time. The V call is TRBV15, the J call TRBJ1-5; possible D gene TRBD1, 5 bases. CDR1 and CDR2 from the germline V gene are LNHNV and YYDKDF (reference sequence). The germline V and J ends were trimmed by 0 bases and 4 bases, with 10 bases remaining between them. This CDR3 is 15 amino acids long. This CDR3 reads CATSRDHAGNQPQHF. CDR3 nucleotide sequence: TGTGCCACCAGCAGAGATCACGCAGGGAATCAGCCCCAGCATTTT.

The genes are TRBV6-1 and TRBJ2-1; 7 bases agree with TRBD1. J gave up 1 base and V 4 bases, and 7 bases lay outside the gene matches. CDR3 length: 16 amino acids. Germline V gene sequence: CDR1 MNHNS, CDR2 SASEGT. The CDR3 protein is CASSARQGTSYNEQFF. CDR3 DNA sequence: TGTGCCAGCAGTGCCCGACAGGGAACGTCCTACAATGAGCAGTTCTTC.

The rearrangement links TRBV5-4 to TRBJ1-3; D is ambiguous. The CDR3 runs 16 residues. V shed 1 base and J shed 0 bases, with 11 bases lying between them. Per germline, CDR1 SGHNT and CDR2 YYREEE (reference sequence). CDR3 nucleotides: TGTGCCAGCAGCTTGTCTGTCCCGGGCTCTGGAAACACCATATATTTT. This encodes CASSLSVPGSGNTIYF. The whole variable domain, remainder taken from reference TRBV5-4 and TRBJ1-3, is ETGVTQSPTHLIKTRGQQVTLRCSSQSGHNTVSWYQQALGQGPQFIFQYYREEENGRGNFPPRFSGLQFPNYSSELNVNALELDDSALYLCASSLSVPGSGNTIYFGEGSWLTVV.

The CDR3 is CASAPTWAEAFF. The CDR3 DNA is TGTGCTAGTGCCCCGACTTGGGCTGAAGCTTTCTTT. The genes are TRBV12-5 and TRBJ1-1; D not certain. From germline, CDR1 is LGHNT and CDR2 FRNRAP. Between the trimmed V and J ends, which lost 7 bases and 6 bases, there was a span of 12 bases. CDR3 length: 12 amino acids.

This clone was seen more than once but under ten times. The rearrangement links TRBV5-1 to TRBJ1-5; 8 bases are shared with TRBD1. Germline assignment: CDR1 SGHRS and CDR2 YFSETQ. CDR3 length: 18 residues. With V trimmed by 0 bases and J by 4 bases, 12 bases remained unmatched. The CDR3 bases are TGCGCCAGCAGCTTGGGTGGGACAGGCGGCCAGAGAAATCAGCCCCAGCATTTT. Protein: CASSLGGTGGQRNQPQHF.

This clone has only one observation. The chain employs TRBV4-3 and TRBJ2-1, with 9 bases lining up with TRBD1. Losses at the gene ends were 2 bases for V and 5 bases for J; bases not matched to a gene: 4. CDR1 and CDR2 from the germline V gene are LGHNA and YSLEER. CDR3 length: 15 amino acids. The CDR3 reads CASSQLGQGNNEQFF. The DNA of the CDR3 is TGCGCCAGCAGCCAATTGGGACAGGGAAACAATGAGCAGTTCTTC.

The J gene is TRBJ1-2, the V gene TRBV5-6; D gene ambiguous. The length of the CDR3 is 15 residues. Germline CDR1 is SGHDT and CDR2 is YYEEEE. Trimming took off 0 bases at V and 4 bases at J, with 13 bases between the two ends. The CDR3 is CASSLDIQIPYGYTF. CDR3 DNA sequence: TGTGCCAGCAGCTTGGATATCCAGATACCCTATGGCTACACCTTC. The whole variable domain, filled in from reference TRBV5-6 and TRBJ1-2, reads DAGVTQSPTHLIKTRGQQVTLRCSPKSGHDTVSWYQQALGQGPQFIFQYYEEEERQRGNFPDRFSGHQFPNYSSELNVNALLLGDSALYLCASSLDIQIPYGYTFGSGTRLTVV.

The V gene is TRBV27, the J gene TRBJ2-4; possibly TRBD1 for D (6 bases). This CDR3 has 16 amino acids. Germline lookup yields CDR1 MNHEY and CDR2 SMNVEV (reference sequence). Trimming removed 3 bases from V and 2 bases from J, with 14 bases in between. CDR3 nucleotides: TGTGCCAGCAGTTTCATGGGGGCCGGGACCAAAAACATTCAGTACTTC. Translating it yields CASSFMGAGTKNIQYF.

The chain uses TRBV10-3 and TRBJ1-4; 12 positions match TRBD1. With 5 bases clipped from V and 7 bases from J, the junction kept 8 bases outside the gene matches. Germline CDR1 is ENHRY and CDR2 is SYGVKD. The CDR3 loop spans 16 amino acids. DNA of the CDR3: TGTGCCATCAGTCCGGGACAGGGGGCTTCGGGTGAAAAACTGTTTTTT. It yields the protein CAISPGQGASGEKLFF.

The rearrangement links TRBV28 to TRBJ2-3; 7 bases agree with TRBD2. The CDR3 extends over 15 amino acids. V shed 4 bases, J shed 4 bases, and the junction held 8 bases outside the gene matches. Germline V gives CDR1 MDHEN, CDR2 SYDVKM. This CDR3 reads CASSSGWGRADTQYF. The CDR3 nucleotides read TGTGCCAGCAGTTCCGGGTGGGGGAGGGCAGATACGCAGTATTTT.

The rearrangement joins TRBV5-5 to TRBJ2-3; TRBD1 aligns across 10 bases. The CDR3 covers 16 residues. The trim removed 7 bases at V and 3 bases at J, leaving 11 bases unmatched. CDR1 is SGHKS, CDR2 YYEKEE, per germline (reference sequence). As DNA, the CDR3 is TGTGCCAGCGATAGACAGGGGGCCGTGGGAACAGATACGCAGTATTTT. Its protein is CASDRQGAVGTDTQYF.

The rearrangement uses TRBV29-1 and TRBJ2-1, with 11 bases fitting TRBD2. CDR1 SQVTM and CDR2 ANQGSEA come from the germline V gene. This CDR3 region has 19 residues. V lost 6 bases, J lost 0 bases, and 16 bases stayed unmatched. This CDR3 reads CSVDPRLAGGQSSYNEQFF. CDR3 bases: TGCAGCGTGGACCCAAGGCTAGCGGGGGGCCAGAGCTCCTACAATGAGCAGTTCTTC.

With respect to this clone: Different DNA sequences within this sample yield the same CDR3. This chain uses TRBV27 with TRBJ1-1; D is ambiguous. This CDR3 is built from 14 residues. V lost 6 bases to trimming and J lost 7 bases, with 18 bases between them. The V gene's germline CDR1 is MNHEY and CDR2 SMNVEV (reference sequence). The CDR3 spells CASSPGLVRFEAFF. The CDR3 DNA sequence: TGTGCCAGCAGCCCTGGGTTGGTGCGGTTTGAAGCTTTCTTT.

The rearrangement joins TRBV7-9 to TRBJ2-7, with a possible D match to TRBD1 (6 bases). Trimming took off 2 bases at V and 6 bases at J, with 14 bases between the two ends. This CDR3 has 14 residues. The germline V gene has CDR1 SEHNR and CDR2 FQNEAQ (reference sequence). The CDR3 nucleotides read TGTGCCAGCAGCTTAATACAGGGATTTGGCGAGCAGTACTTC. Translating gives CASSLIQGFGEQYF.

The chain has TRBV7-3 and TRBJ1-2; 7 bases fit TRBD1. The CDR3 length is 12 residues. Germline CDR1 reads SGHTA; CDR2 reads FQGTGA. V lost 9 bases to trimming and J lost 5 bases; unmatched junction nucleotides: 6. This chain's CDR3 is CASKDREYGYTF. The CDR3, as DNA: TGTGCCAGTAAAGACAGGGAGTATGGCTACACCTTC.